The rows below give T cell receptor beta chains drawn from one sample of a study of sequential checkpoint blockade in melanoma. Some clones are missing from TCRdb's copy, which holds only in-frame ones; the method was immunoSEQ multiplex PCR. The top ten clones hold 14% of a sample with some 30,000 clones, roughly 89% of them seen once. The material sequenced was CD8+ T cells sorted from blood (inferred from file names), taken from a patient given nivolumab and ipilimumab in sequence. These TCRs come from a human donor with melanoma. Each CDR3 is given with its conserved first and last residue. For some rows the clone size is stated as once, few or many, or as a class when expanded; others skip it.

size	J	V	CDR3
.	TRBJ2-5	TRBV5-8	CASSEAQGRRTQYF
.	TRBJ2-1	TRBV19	CASSIRLAAINEQFF
.	TRBJ2-3	TRBV6-1	CASSEAGGEPDTQYF
.	TRBJ1-3	TRBV7-2	CASSLGYRSAQGNTIYF
.	TRBJ2-1	TRBV19	CASSLGDEQFF
.	TRBJ1-5	TRBV6-1	CAGRGKSGNQPQHF
once	TRBJ2-1	TRBV7-3	CASSLSGRASYNEQFF
.	TRBJ1-1	TRBV20-1	CSAREGAAFF
.	TRBJ1-5	TRBV30	CAWGTGDHQPQHF
.	TRBJ2-1	TRBV28	CASSGPYSGIYNEQFF
.	TRBJ2-7	TRBV7-6	CASSLSPEADLLYEQYF
.	TRBJ1-2	TRBV6-5	CASSSRTGRNYGYTF
.	TRBJ2-7	TRBV10-2	CASSEGQGAYEQYF
.	TRBJ2-5	TRBV6-5	CASSFGTSGGLETQYF
.	TRBJ1-6	TRBV7-9	CASSLSLTNSPLHF
medium-sized	TRBJ1-3	TRBV7-9	CASGGDVGNTIYF